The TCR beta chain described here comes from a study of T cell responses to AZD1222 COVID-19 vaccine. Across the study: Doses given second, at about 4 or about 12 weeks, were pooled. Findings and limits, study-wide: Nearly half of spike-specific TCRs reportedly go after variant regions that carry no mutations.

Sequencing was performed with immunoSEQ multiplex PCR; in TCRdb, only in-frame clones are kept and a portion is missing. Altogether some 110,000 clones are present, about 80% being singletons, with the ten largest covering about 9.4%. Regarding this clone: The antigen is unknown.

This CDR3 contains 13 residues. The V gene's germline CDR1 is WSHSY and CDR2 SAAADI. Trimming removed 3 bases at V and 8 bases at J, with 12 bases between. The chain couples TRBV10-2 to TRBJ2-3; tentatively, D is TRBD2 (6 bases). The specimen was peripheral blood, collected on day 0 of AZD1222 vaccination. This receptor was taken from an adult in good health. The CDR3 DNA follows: TGCGCCAGCAGTGATCCTCCGACTAGTACGCAGTATTTT. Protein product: CASSDPPTSTQYF.